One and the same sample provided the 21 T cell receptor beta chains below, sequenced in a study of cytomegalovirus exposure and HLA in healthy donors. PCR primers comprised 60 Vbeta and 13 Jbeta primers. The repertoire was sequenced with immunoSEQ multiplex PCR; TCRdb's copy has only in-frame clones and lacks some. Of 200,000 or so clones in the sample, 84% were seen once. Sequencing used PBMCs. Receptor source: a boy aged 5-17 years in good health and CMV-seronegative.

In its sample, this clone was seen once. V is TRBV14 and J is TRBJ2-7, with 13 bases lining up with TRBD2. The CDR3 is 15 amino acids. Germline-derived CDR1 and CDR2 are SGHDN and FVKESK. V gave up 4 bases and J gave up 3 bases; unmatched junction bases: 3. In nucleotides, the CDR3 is TGTGCCAGCAGCCGCACTAGCGGGAGGGTCTACGAGCAGTACTTC. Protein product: CASSRTSGRVYEQYF.

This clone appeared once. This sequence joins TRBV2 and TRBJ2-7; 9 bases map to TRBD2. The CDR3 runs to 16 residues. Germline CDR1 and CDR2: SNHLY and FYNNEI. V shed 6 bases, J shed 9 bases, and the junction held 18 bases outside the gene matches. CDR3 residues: CASRVAWREGSAGQYF. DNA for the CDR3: TGTGCCAGCAGAGTTGCCTGGCGGGAGGGATCAGCGGGGCAGTACTTC.

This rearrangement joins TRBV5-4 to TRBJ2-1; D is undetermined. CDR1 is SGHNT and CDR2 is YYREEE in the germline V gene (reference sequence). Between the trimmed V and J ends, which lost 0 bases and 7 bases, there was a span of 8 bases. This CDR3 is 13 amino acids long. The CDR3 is CASSLAVWNEQFF. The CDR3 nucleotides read TGTGCCAGCAGCTTGGCGGTATGGAATGAGCAGTTCTTC.

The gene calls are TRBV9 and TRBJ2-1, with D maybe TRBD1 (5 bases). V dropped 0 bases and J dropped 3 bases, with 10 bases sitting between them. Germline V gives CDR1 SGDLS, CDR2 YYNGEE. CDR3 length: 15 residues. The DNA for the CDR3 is TGTGCCAGCAGCGTAGCTTTCCAGGGCTACAATGAGCAGTTCTTC. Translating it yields CASSVAFQGYNEQFF.

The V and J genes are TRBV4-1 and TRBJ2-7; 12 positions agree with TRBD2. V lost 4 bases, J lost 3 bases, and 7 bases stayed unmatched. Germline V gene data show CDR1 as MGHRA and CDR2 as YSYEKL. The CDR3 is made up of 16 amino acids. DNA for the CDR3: TGCGCCAGCAGCCGACCACTAGCGGGGGGCGACTACGAGCAGTACTTC. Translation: CASSRPLAGGDYEQYF.

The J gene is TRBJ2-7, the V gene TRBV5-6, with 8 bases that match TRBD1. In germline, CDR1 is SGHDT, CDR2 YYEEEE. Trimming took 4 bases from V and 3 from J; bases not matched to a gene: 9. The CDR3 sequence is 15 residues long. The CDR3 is CASSTRQGIDYEQYF. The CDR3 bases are TGTGCCAGCAGCACCCGACAGGGGATAGACTACGAGCAGTACTTC.

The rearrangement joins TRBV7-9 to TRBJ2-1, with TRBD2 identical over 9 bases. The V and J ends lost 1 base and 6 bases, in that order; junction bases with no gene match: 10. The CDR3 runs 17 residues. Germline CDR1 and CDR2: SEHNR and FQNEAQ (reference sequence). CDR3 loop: CASSLGGLAGDSNEQFF. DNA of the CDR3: TGTGCCAGCAGCTTAGGGGGCTTAGCGGGAGACTCCAATGAGCAGTTCTTC. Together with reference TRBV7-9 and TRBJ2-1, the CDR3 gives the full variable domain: DTGVSQNPRHKITKRGQNVTFRCDPISEHNRLYWYRQTLGQGPEFLTYFQNEAQLEKSRLLSDRFSAERPKGSFSTLEIQRTEQGDSAMYLCASSLGGLAGDSNEQFFGPGTRLTVL.

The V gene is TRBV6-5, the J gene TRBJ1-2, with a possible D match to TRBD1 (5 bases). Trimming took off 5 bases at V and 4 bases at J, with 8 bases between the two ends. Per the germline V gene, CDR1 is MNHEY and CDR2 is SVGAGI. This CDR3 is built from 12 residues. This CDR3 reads CASSQQGYGYTF. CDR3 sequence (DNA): TGTGCCAGCAGTCAGCAGGGCTATGGCTACACCTTC.

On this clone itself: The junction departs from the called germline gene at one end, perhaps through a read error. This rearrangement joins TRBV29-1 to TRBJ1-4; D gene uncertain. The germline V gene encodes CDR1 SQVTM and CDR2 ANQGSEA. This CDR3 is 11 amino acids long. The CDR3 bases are TGCAGCGTTGATGGTCCGGGAGGCTCGGTTTTT. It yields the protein CSVDGPGGSVF.

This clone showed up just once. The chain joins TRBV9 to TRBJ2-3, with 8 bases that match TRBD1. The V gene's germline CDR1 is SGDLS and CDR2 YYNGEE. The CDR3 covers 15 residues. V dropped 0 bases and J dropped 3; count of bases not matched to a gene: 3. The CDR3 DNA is TGTGCCAGCAGCGTAGTAGGACAGGGAACAGATACGCAGTATTTT. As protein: CASSVVGQGTDTQYF.

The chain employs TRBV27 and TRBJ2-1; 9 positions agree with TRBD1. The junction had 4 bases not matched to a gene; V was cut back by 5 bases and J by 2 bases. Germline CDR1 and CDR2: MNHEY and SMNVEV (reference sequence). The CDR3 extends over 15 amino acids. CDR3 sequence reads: CASSTGQGTYNEQFF. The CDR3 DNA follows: TGTGCCAGCAGTACGGGACAGGGTACCTACAATGAGCAGTTCTTC.

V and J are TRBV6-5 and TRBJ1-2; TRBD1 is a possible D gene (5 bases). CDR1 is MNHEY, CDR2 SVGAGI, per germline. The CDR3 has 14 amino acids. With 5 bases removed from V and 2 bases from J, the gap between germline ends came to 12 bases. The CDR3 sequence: CASSPSTGNYGYTF. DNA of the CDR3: TGTGCCAGCAGTCCTTCAACAGGAAACTATGGCTACACCTTC.

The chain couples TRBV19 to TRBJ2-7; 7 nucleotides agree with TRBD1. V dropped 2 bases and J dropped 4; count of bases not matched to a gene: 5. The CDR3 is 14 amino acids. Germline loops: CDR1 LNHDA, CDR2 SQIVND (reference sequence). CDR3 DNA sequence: TGTGCCAGTAGTATAAACAGGGGTCCTTACGAGCAGTACTTC. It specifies CASSINRGPYEQYF.

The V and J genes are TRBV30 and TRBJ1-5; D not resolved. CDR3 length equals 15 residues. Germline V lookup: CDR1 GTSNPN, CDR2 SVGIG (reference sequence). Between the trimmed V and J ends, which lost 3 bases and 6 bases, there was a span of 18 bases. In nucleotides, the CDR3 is TGTGCCTGGAGCCTAGCCCCCAGGTTTGCTCAGCCCCAGCATTTT. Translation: CAWSLAPRFAQPQHF.

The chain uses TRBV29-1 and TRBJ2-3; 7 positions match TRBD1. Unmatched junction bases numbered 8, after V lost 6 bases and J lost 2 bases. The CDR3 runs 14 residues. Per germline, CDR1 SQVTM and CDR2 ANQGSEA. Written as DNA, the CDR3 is TGCAGCGTCTTGAACAGGGGCGTCACAGATACGCAGTATTTT. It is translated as CSVLNRGVTDTQYF.

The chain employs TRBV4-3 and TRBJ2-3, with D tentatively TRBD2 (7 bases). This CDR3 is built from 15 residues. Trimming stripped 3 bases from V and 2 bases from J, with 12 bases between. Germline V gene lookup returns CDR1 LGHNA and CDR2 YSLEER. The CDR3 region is CASSQAGALTDTQYF. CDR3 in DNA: TGCGCCAGCAGCCAGGCGGGGGCCCTCACAGATACGCAGTATTTT.

The CDR3 nucleotides are TGTGCCAGCGAGGAAGGCCTCACCTACGAGCAGTACTTC. Protein sequence: CASEEGLTYEQYF. The chain links TRBV6-1 to TRBJ2-7; D is uncertain. The ends were cut back, 8 bases at V and 2 bases at J, with 13 bases in the middle. This CDR3 region has 13 residues. Germline assignment: CDR1 MNHNS and CDR2 SASEGT.

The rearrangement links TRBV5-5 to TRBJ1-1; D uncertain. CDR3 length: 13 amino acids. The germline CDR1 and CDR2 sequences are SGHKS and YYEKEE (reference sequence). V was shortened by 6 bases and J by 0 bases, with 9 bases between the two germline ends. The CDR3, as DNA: TGTGCCAGCAACGTCGCTATGAACACTGAAGCTTTCTTT. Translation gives CASNVAMNTEAFF.

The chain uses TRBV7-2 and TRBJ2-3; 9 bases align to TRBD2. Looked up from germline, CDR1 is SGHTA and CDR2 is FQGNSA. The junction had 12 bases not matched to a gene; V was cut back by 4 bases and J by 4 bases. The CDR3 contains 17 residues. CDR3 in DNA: TGTGCCAGCAGCTCTAAGGGGCGGGGGGGCCGGCCAGATACGCAGTATTTT. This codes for CASSSKGRGGRPDTQYF.

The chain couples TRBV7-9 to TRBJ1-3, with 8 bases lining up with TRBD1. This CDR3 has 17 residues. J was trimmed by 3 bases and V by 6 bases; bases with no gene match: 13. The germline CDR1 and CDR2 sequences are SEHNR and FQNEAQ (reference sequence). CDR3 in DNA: TGTGCCAGCAGTTACCCTGACGGACAGGGAATTGGAAACACCATATATTTT. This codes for CASSYPDGQGIGNTIYF.

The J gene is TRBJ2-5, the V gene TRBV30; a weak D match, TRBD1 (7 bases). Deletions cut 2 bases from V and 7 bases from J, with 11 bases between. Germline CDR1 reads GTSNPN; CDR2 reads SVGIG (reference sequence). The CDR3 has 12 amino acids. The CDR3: CAWSRQGGTQYF. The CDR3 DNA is TGTGCCTGGAGTAGACAGGGAGGGACCCAGTACTTC.